One and the same sample provided the 22 T cell receptor beta chains below, sequenced in a study of CD8 T cells in ankylosing spondylitis. Each CDR3 protein is one row after TCRdb ran MiXCR on the 5' RACE reads. Here the sample spans just over 350,000 distinct CDR3 sequences, roughly 20% being singletons. Sample: blood, either unsorted or a sorted T cell fraction (not recorded which). These TCRs come from a male donor with ankylosing spondylitis or in good health (not recorded which).

The chain recombines TRBV6-1 with TRBJ2-1, with D tentatively TRBD2 (6 bases). With 0 bases removed from V and 9 bases from J, the gap between germline ends came to 21 bases. CDR1 is MNHNS, CDR2 SASEGT, per germline. CDR3 length: 17 residues. CDR3 DNA sequence: TGTGCCAGCAGTGAAGCGGCGGCGGGGTCTTTTGGCGCTGAGCAGTTCTTC. Its protein product is CASSEAAAGSFGAEQFF.

There are a few counts of this clonotype. This chain uses TRBV20-1 with TRBJ2-5, with 7 bases identical to TRBD2. V lost 5 bases and J lost 5; bases outside the gene matches: 5. The germline V gene encodes CDR1 DFQATT and CDR2 SNEGSKA (reference sequence). The CDR3 extends over 12 amino acids. In DNA form, the CDR3 reads TGCAGTGCTGGGGGAGGGAGGGAGACCCAGTACTTC. Its translation is CSAGGGRETQYF.

This clonotype was seen only a few times. V gene TRBV4-1 combines with J gene TRBJ2-7, with D hard to call. Per germline, CDR1 MGHRA and CDR2 YSYEKL. The CDR3 totals 14 residues. Trimming left V 1 base short and J 3 bases short, with 10 bases between. The CDR3 DNA is TGCGCCAGCAGCCAAGGTTCTACCGTCTACGAGCAGTACTTC. Translating gives CASSQGSTVYEQYF.

The chain recombines TRBV11-2 with TRBJ2-3; 7 bases line up with TRBD2. The length of the CDR3 is 16 residues. J was trimmed by 2 bases and V by 3 bases; bases with no gene match: 8. From germline, CDR1 is SGHAT and CDR2 FQNNGV. In nucleotides, the CDR3 is TGTGCCAGCAGCTTGTCCGCGGGGGAACTCACAGATACGCAGTATTTT. Its protein is CASSLSAGELTDTQYF. The whole variable domain, filled in from reference TRBV11-2 and TRBJ2-3, reads EAGVAQSPRYKIIEKRQSVAFWCNPISGHATLYWYQQILGQGPKLLIQFQNNGVVDDSQLPKDRFSAERLKGVDSTLKIQPAKLEDSAVYLCASSLSAGELTDTQYFGPGTRLTVL.

The genes are TRBV10-2 and TRBJ2-2; D remains unclear. Trimming pared 4 bases from V and 0 bases from J, leaving 9 bases between. The V gene's germline CDR1 is WSHSY and CDR2 SAAADI. The CDR3 loop spans 15 amino acids. The CDR3 bases are TGCGCCAGCAGTGTCGCCGAATCGAACACCGGGGAGCTGTTTTTT. Translated: CASSVAESNTGELFF.

V gene TRBV28 combines with J gene TRBJ2-2, with TRBD2 matching 11 bases. Germline V gene data show CDR1 as MDHEN and CDR2 as SYDVKM. The J segment lost 3 bases and the V segment lost 1 base, leaving 4 bases of the junction unmatched. CDR3 length equals 17 residues. CDR3 sequence: CASSLLSSGGHTGELFF. The CDR3 DNA reads TGTGCCAGCAGTTTATTGTCTAGCGGGGGGCACACCGGGGAGCTGTTTTTT.

This clonotype was seen many times. The V gene is TRBV20-1, the J gene TRBJ1-6; D remains unclear. The CDR3 consists of 15 residues. Germline V gene sequence: CDR1 DFQATT, CDR2 SNEGSKA (reference sequence). V was trimmed by 6 bases and J by 9 bases, leaving 21 bases between them. The CDR3 DNA is TGCAGTGCCACACGACCAGACCTAACAACTTCACCCCTCCACTTT. This translates into CSATRPDLTTSPLHF.

This clonotype has only a few counts. V is TRBV5-6 and J is TRBJ2-5; D is perhaps TRBD2 (6 bases). Germline values: CDR1 SGHDT, CDR2 YYEEEE. The CDR3 sequence is 15 residues long. V lost 0 bases and J 3 bases, leaving 12 bases between the germline ends. The CDR3 DNA reads TGTGCCAGCAGCTTGGCGTCTAGCGTGGAAGAGACCCAGTACTTC. This translates into CASSLASSVEETQYF.

The CDR3 DNA sequence: TGTGCCAGCAGTTTTTACCCGGGGACCGGGGAGCTGTTTTTT. This encodes CASSFYPGTGELFF. The chain couples TRBV27 to TRBJ2-2; possibly TRBD2 for D (5 bases). The V end was cut by 3 bases, the J end by 5 bases, with 10 bases between. Germline CDR1 and CDR2: MNHEY and SMNVEV (reference sequence). The CDR3 runs 14 residues.

This clonotype has more than one count but fewer than ten. The chain recombines TRBV5-1 with TRBJ2-2, with 9 bases lining up with TRBD1. Germline values: CDR1 SGHRS, CDR2 YFSETQ. This CDR3 spans 16 amino acids. The J segment lost 4 bases and the V segment lost 4 bases, leaving 8 bases of the junction unmatched. The CDR3 loop is CASSPGQGIRTGELFF. Written as DNA, the CDR3 is TGCGCCAGCAGCCCGGGACAGGGTATTCGCACCGGGGAGCTGTTTTTT.

The chain recombines TRBV6-1 with TRBJ2-3; TRBD1 matches at 7 bases. The V segment lost 6 bases and the J segment 2 bases; nucleotides outside the gene matches: 8. The length of the CDR3 is 15 residues. Germline CDR1 reads MNHNS; CDR2 reads SASEGT. DNA of the CDR3: TGTGCCAGCAGCAAGGACAGGTCGCCCACAGATACGCAGTATTTT. Amino acids: CASSKDRSPTDTQYF.

This clonotype occurred many times. This chain uses TRBV29-1 with TRBJ2-3, with 9 bases lining up with TRBD2. Germline-derived CDR1 and CDR2 are SQVTM and ANQGSEA. J gave up 8 bases and V 0 bases, and 18 bases lay outside the gene matches. CDR3 length: 18 residues. The CDR3 loop is CSVEDRPKLAGAIITQYF. CDR3 nucleotide sequence: TGCAGCGTTGAAGACCGCCCAAAACTAGCGGGTGCTATAATTACGCAGTATTTT.

This clonotype was detected a few times. The chain carries TRBV11-2 and TRBJ2-1; D is possibly TRBD1 or TRBD2 (5 bases each). The CDR3 spans 15 residues. The V gene's germline CDR1 is SGHAT and CDR2 FQNNGV. Trimming shortened V by 4 bases and J by 9 bases, and 19 bases separated the two germline ends. The chain's CDR3 is CASSYSEGRYPEQFF. In nucleotides, the CDR3 is TGTGCCAGCAGCTACTCTGAGGGGCGCTACCCTGAGCAGTTCTTC.

The chain links TRBV6-1 to TRBJ2-2; 7 bases map to TRBD1. J lost 5 bases, V lost 4 bases, and 13 bases had no gene match. Germline assignment: CDR1 MNHNS and CDR2 SASEGT. There are 17 residues in the CDR3. The CDR3 protein is CASSADRVILQTGELFF. The CDR3 region has the DNA TGTGCCAGCAGTGCAGACAGGGTCATCCTTCAAACCGGGGAGCTGTTTTTT.

This clonotype has ten or more counts. This chain connects TRBV12-3 or TRBV12-4 to TRBJ2-7; possible D gene TRBD2, 5 bases. The V and J ends lost 5 bases and 4 bases respectively, with 9 bases between them. The CDR3 totals 12 residues. This CDR3 reads CASSKAGYEQYF. Written as DNA, the CDR3 is TGTGCCAGCAGTAAGGCGGGTTACGAGCAGTACTTC.

There are a few counts of this clonotype. The germline gene is not matched at one end of the junction; a read error may be the cause. The chain joins TRBV12-3 or TRBV12-4 to TRBJ2-5, with 8 nucleotides matching TRBD2. The length of the CDR3 is 15 residues. CDR3 residues: CASSLVLAVQESQYF. As DNA, the CDR3 is TGTGCCAGCAGTTTAGTACTAGCGGTCCAAGAGAGCCAGTACTTC.

This clonotype has just a few counts. The chain links TRBV10-3 to TRBJ2-7; 9 bases are shared with TRBD1. Germline CDR1 ENHRY, CDR2 SYGVKD. V dropped 0 bases and J dropped 2; count of bases not matched to a gene: 11. The CDR3 has 18 amino acids. The CDR3 DNA follows: TGTGCCATCAGTGAGTCGATTACACAGGGGGCATTAACCTACGAGCAGTACTTC. Its protein is CAISESITQGALTYEQYF.

In its sample, this clonotype was seen a few times. This chain uses TRBV4-1 with TRBJ2-5, with 12 positions matching TRBD1. CDR3 length equals 18 residues. The V gene end was trimmed by 0 bases and the J gene end by 5 bases; junction bases not matched to a gene: 10. Germline CDR1 MGHRA, CDR2 YSYEKL. The CDR3 here is CASSQERDRGLEGETQYF. CDR3 coding DNA: TGCGCCAGCAGCCAAGAAAGGGACAGGGGGCTGGAGGGGGAGACCCAGTACTTC.

V gene TRBV29-1 combines with J gene TRBJ2-3; D is ambiguous. This CDR3 has 15 residues. CDR1 is SQVTM, CDR2 ANQGSEA, per germline. The V end lost 5 bases, the J end lost 4 bases, and 19 bases lay between the germline ends. This chain's CDR3 is CSVNDEDPGADTQYF. CDR3 sequence (DNA): TGCAGCGTTAACGATGAGGACCCTGGCGCAGATACGCAGTATTTT.

The chain carries TRBV12-3 or TRBV12-4 and TRBJ2-3; 7 nucleotides agree with TRBD1. The length of the CDR3 is 13 residues. J gave up 6 bases and V 9 bases, and 9 bases lay outside the gene matches. The CDR3 bases are TGTGCCAGTAAGACAGGGAGCGCGGATACGCAGTATTTT. This sequence encodes CASKTGSADTQYF.

This rearrangement joins TRBV4-2 to TRBJ2-5, with a weak D call TRBD1 (6 bases). The V end was cut by 0 bases, the J end by 5 bases, with 19 bases between. Per germline, CDR1 LGHNA and CDR2 YNFKEQ. This CDR3 spans 17 amino acids. The CDR3 reads CASSQDPLTWGPETQYF. In DNA, the CDR3 is TGTGCCAGCAGCCAAGATCCCCTTACCTGGGGGCCTGAGACCCAGTACTTC.

This clonotype was detected a few times. The rearrangement joins TRBV20-1 to TRBJ2-7, with TRBD1 matching over 7 bases. V dropped 0 bases and J dropped 3; count of bases not matched to a gene: 8. The CDR3 runs to 15 residues. CDR1 is DFQATT, CDR2 SNEGSKA, per germline (reference sequence). The CDR3 protein is CSAREPGTAYYEQYF. CDR3 nucleotides: TGCAGTGCTAGAGAGCCCGGGACAGCTTACTACGAGCAGTACTTC.